This TCR beta chain originates from a study of T cell changes during pregnancy in multiple sclerosis. Profiled with immunoSEQ multiplex PCR; TCRdb holds only in-frame clones, not every one. The table lists around 70,000 clones, 80% to 95% of them singletons, with over 0.25% in the top ten. V gave up 0 bases and J gave up 0 bases, with 7 bases separating them. In germline, CDR1 is SGHNT, CDR2 YYREEE (reference sequence). The CDR3 covers 15 residues. This sequence joins TRBV5-4 and TRBJ1-3, with D unresolved. The origin of this receptor is a female donor with multiple sclerosis, enrolled in a pregnancy study. Source: CD4+ T cells from peripheral blood mononuclear cells, taken after pregnancy. The CDR3, as DNA: TGTGCCAGCAGCTTGGGGCGGATCTCTGGAAACACCATATATTTT. It is translated as CASSLGRISGNTIYF.